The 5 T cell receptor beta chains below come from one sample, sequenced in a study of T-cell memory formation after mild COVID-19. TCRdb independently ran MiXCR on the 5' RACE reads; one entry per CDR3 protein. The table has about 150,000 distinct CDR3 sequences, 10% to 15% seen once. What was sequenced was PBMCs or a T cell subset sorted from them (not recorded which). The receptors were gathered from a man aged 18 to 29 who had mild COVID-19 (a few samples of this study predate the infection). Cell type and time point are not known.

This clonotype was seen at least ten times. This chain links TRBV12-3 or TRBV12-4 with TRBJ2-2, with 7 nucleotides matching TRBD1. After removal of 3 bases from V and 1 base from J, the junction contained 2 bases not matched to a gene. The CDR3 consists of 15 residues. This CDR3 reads CASSFRQGNTGELFF. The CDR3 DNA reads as TGTGCCAGCAGTTTCCGACAGGGGAACACCGGGGAGCTGTTTTTT.

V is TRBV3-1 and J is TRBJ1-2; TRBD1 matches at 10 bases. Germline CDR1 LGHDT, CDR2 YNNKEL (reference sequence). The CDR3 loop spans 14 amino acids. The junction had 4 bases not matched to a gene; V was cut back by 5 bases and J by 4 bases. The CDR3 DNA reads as TGTGCCAGCAGCTTCCGGACAGGGGGCTATGGCTACACCTTC. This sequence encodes CASSFRTGGYGYTF.

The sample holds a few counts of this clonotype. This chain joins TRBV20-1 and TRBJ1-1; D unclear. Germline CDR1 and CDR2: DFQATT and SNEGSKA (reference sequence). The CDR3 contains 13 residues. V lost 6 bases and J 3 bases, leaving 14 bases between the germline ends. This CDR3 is CSAQVRWDTEAFF. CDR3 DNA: TGCAGTGCCCAGGTACGGTGGGACACTGAAGCTTTCTTT.

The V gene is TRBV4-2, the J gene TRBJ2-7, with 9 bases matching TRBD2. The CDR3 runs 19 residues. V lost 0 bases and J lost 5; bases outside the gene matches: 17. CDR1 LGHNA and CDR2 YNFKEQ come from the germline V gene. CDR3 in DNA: TGTGCCAGCAGCCAAGACTTCGTGAGCGGGGGGAACCTTGGGGACGAGCAGTACTTC. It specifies CASSQDFVSGGNLGDEQYF.

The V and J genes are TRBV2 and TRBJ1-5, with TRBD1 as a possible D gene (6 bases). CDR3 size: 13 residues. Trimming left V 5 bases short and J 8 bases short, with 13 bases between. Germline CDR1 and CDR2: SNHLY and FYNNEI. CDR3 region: CASSYRASEPQHF. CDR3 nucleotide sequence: TGTGCCAGCAGTTACAGGGCGTCGGAGCCCCAGCATTTT.